This T cell receptor beta chain derives from a study of blood T cell repertoires in COVID-19. At the level of the study: Sites across the United States, Italy and Spain contributed samples from acute and convalescent COVID-19. In each case, the material was cDNA or gDNA derived from T cells, B-cell-depleted T cells, or PBMCs.

Here immunoSEQ multiplex PCR was the method, and the copy in TCRdb shows in-frame clones only, minus some. Of under 65,000 clones in the sample, roughly 88% are singletons; the top ten hold roughly 6%. CDR3 length: 14 amino acids. V lost 4 bases to trimming and J lost 0 bases, with 11 bases between them. Germline V lookup: CDR1 SGDLS, CDR2 YYNGEE. V and J are TRBV9 and TRBJ2-7; maybe TRBD2 (5 bases). The origin of this receptor is a woman aged 60 to 75 with acute or convalescent COVID-19. The sample comprised peripheral blood. The CDR3 coding sequence is TGTGCCAGCAGCCCCACGGGGAACTCCTACGAGCAGTACTTC. Amino acids: CASSPTGNSYEQYF.